This TCR beta chain originates from a study of cytomegalovirus exposure and HLA in healthy donors. Study overall: Prior work identified 100 million to 130 million unique TCR beta sequences in some 200 million T cells. Unique TCRs from HLA-typed donors, 70 million to 100 million of them, were held in an early data release. Study results and caveats: When the data were analyzed later, several of the most significant clusters appeared to be linked to common viral pathogens. Whilst most TCR sequences proved rare, a subset of public TCRs occurred across many donors.

60 Vbeta and 13 Jbeta primers were used in PCR. Profiled with immunoSEQ multiplex PCR; TCRdb holds only in-frame clones, not every one. The sample lists around 150,000 clones, 70% to 80% occurring once. In regard to this clone: The antigen is undetermined.

V lost 0 bases to trimming and J lost 2 bases, with 11 bases between them. The CDR3 covers 16 residues. Germline loops: CDR1 LGHNA, CDR2 YSLEER. Sequenced input: PBMCs. The sequence was obtained from a woman aged 40 to 49 in good health and CMV-seronegative. The J gene is TRBJ2-1, the V gene TRBV4-3; no reliable D call. CDR3 region: CASSQDVSEPYNEQFF. The CDR3 nucleotides read TGCGCCAGCAGCCAAGATGTAAGCGAACCCTACAATGAGCAGTTCTTC.